This T cell receptor beta chain was recovered during a study of CD8 T cells in Susac syndrome (dated by TCRdb to between 2018 and 2021). Regarding the study in general: The study used repertoire sequencing to test whether antigen drove CD8+ T cell activation and differentiation in Susac syndrome.

Broader findings and caveats from the paper: The study acknowledged that relatively few individuals were included in the TCR sequencing and HLA analysis.

As to this clonotype: No antigen is known for it. No much larger clone is present one base from it, and per-base qualities are unavailable.

High-throughput TCR beta sequencing profiled peripheral blood CD8+ and CD4+ T cells from healthy donors, Susac syndrome patients and multiple sclerosis patients. The multiple sclerosis controls were treatment-naive patients who had stable or active relapsing-remitting disease and met the revised McDonald criteria. Bulk CD8+ and CD4+ T cells were purified by magnetic negative isolation, while CD8+ TEMRA cells were enriched using FACS. Blood was collected in EDTA tubes and processed within 24 hours, with PBMCs isolated through density gradient centrifugation. PBMCs intended for TCR sequencing were frozen in liquid nitrogen and were later thawed in a 37 degrees C water bath. Purity of sorted or isolated CD4+, CD8+ and CD8+ TEMRA cells was at least 90%. RNA was extracted using the RNeasy kit, and about 0.45 to 1 microgram was reverse transcribed with random hexamers. TCR beta CDR3 regions were amplified with the immunoSEQ multiplex PCR assay covering 54 Vbeta and 13 Jbeta segments. To correct PCR amplification bias, a synthetic template baseline was used for both primer optimization and computational correction. The authors' analysis ran thus. Reads were assigned to V, D and J genes according to IMGT and analyzed in immunoSEQ Analyzer, with only productive sequences retained. Clonality was calculated as one minus the Shannon entropy normalized by log2 of the number of productive unique sequences. For each patient and control, public and private clones were evaluated among the 100 most prevalent clones. Susac-specific clones were defined as absent from healthy and MS cohorts, 850 to 1,300 published viral clones and other ImmuneACCESS disease sequences. TCRdb trimmed the raw reads at Q25, called clones with MiXCR and kept productive beta chains. Entries that share a CDR3 protein sequence are merged under the most common genes and DNA. These V and J calls derive from TCRdb rather than the authors' analysis. This sample comprises 110,000 or so distinct CDR3 sequences, 85% to 95% of them detected only once. The ten most abundant clones make up 0.085% to 0.095% of the sample.

CDR1 and CDR2 were assigned from the germline V gene as SGHAT and FQNNGV. The CDR3 starts with the cysteine, ends with the phenylalanine, and has 17 residues. Just the 51-base CDR3 DNA is kept, in frame starting at base 1. The germline V end is reduced by 4 bases and the J end by 5 bases; junction bases left unmatched: 8. The specimen sequenced was CD4+ T cells from PBMCs. The TCR sequence derives from a human donor with multiple sclerosis. This sequence uses TRBV11-2 and TRBJ2-5; 15 central nucleotides agree with TRBD2. In nucleotides, the sequence is TGTGCCAGCAGCTCCTGGACTAGCGGGGGGGCTAGCGAGACCCAGTACTTC. Its product reads: CASSSWTSGGASETQYF.